These T cell receptor beta chains were read from a single sample in a study of blood T cell repertoires in COVID-19. Generated by immunoSEQ multiplex PCR, the TCRdb table keeps only in-frame clones and is missing some. This sample has approximately 330,000 clones, with about nine tenths found just once. Material: PBMCs or T cells enriched from blood (not recorded which). The receptors were gathered from a woman younger than 45 who had recovered from COVID-19. Each CDR3 is given with its conserved first and last residue. D genes are given only for firm matches. Not all rows give a size; the values are once, few, many and, for expanded clones, a class.

TRBV4-2	TRBJ2-3	TRBD2	.	CASSFVGTSGASTDTQYF	TGTGCCAGCAGCTTTGTCGGGACTAGCGGGGCCAGCACAGATACGCAGTATTTT
TRBV11-2	TRBJ2-1	TRBD2	.	CASSKGTSVMYNEQFF	TGTGCCAGCAGCAAGGGGACTAGCGTTATGTACAATGAGCAGTTCTTC
TRBV11-2	TRBJ2-5	.	once	CASTTWGDTNIRSETQYF	TGTGCCAGCACCACCTGGGGGGATACGAACATTCGCTCGGAGACCCAGTACTTC
TRBV28	TRBJ2-3	.	.	CASSPRTPRTDTQYF	TGTGCCAGCAGTCCGCGGACTCCTCGGACAGATACGCAGTATTTT
TRBV14	TRBJ1-1	.	.	CASSLGQGRFSAEAFF	TGTGCCAGCAGCCTGGGGCAGGGCCGTTTTTCCGCTGAAGCTTTCTTT
TRBV13	TRBJ1-2	TRBD1	.	CASSLDRGNYGYTF	TGTGCCAGCAGCTTAGACAGGGGTAACTATGGCTACACCTTC
TRBV30	TRBJ1-4	.	.	CAWSVDYYTGKLFF	TGTGCCTGGAGTGTAGACTATTATACCGGAAAACTGTTTTTT
TRBV6-5	TRBJ1-2	TRBD1	.	CASRADRGYGYTF	TGTGCCAGCAGGGCCGACAGGGGGTATGGCTACACCTTC
TRBV4-2	TRBJ1-3	TRBD1	.	CASSQVGQAGSGNTIYF	TGTGCCAGCAGCCAAGTGGGACAGGCTGGCTCTGGAAACACCATATATTTT
TRBV10-2	TRBJ2-3	.	.	CALKVESDTQYF	TGCGCCCTAAAGGTGGAGTCAGATACGCAGTATTTT
TRBV11-2	TRBJ1-1	.	.	CASSLYRGTEAFF	TGTGCCAGCAGCTTATACAGAGGGACTGAAGCTTTCTTT
TRBV5-1	TRBJ1-4	.	.	CASSWGTGEKLFF	TGCGCCAGCAGCTGGGGCACAGGGGAAAAACTGTTTTTT
TRBV28	TRBJ1-6	TRBD1	.	CASSSYTGGNSPLHF	TGTGCCAGCAGTTCGTATACAGGGGGTAATTCACCCCTCCACTTT